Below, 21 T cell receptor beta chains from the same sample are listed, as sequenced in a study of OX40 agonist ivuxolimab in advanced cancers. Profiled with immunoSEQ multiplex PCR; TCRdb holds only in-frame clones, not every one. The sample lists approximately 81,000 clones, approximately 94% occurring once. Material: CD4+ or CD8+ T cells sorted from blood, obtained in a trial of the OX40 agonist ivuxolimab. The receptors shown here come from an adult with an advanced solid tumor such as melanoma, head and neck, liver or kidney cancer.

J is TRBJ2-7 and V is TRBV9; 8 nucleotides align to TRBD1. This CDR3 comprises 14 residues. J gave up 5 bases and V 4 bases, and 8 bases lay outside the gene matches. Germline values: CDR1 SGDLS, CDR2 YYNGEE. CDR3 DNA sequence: TGTGCCAGCAGCCCCCGGACAGGGAACAACGAGCAGTACTTC. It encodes CASSPRTGNNEQYF.

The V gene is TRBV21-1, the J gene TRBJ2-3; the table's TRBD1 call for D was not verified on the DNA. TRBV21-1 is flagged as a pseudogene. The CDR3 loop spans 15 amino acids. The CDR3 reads CASSNRDRGTDTQYF. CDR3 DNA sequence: TGTGCCAGCAGCAACCGGGACAGGGGAACAGATACGCAGTATTTT.

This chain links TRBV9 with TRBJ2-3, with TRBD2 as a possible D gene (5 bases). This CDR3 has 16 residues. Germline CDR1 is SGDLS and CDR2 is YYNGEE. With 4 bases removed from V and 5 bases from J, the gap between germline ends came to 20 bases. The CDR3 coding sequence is TGTGCCAGCAGCACACTGCGGGTTTCTGGTGTAGATACGCAGTATTTT. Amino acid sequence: CASSTLRVSGVDTQYF.

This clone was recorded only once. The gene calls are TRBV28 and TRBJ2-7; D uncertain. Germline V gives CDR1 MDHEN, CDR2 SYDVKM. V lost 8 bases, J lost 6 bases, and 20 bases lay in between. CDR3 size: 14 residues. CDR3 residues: CASSQSLMAVEQYF. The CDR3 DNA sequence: TGTGCCAGCTCCCAGTCGCTGATGGCCGTCGAGCAGTACTTC. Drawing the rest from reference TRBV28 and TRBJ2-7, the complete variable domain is DVKVTQSSRYLVKRTGEKVFLECVQDMDHENMFWYRQDPGLGLRLIYFSYDVKMKEKGDIPEGYSVSREKKERFSLILESASTNQTSMYLCASSQSLMAVEQYFGPGTRLTVT.

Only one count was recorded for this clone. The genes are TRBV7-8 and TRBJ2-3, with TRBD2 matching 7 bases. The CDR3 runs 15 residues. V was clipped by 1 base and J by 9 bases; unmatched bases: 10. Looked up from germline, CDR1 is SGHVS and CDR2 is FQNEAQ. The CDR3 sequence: CASSLEYGLEETQYF. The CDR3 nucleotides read TGTGCCAGCAGCTTAGAGTACGGACTAGAGGAGACGCAGTATTTT.

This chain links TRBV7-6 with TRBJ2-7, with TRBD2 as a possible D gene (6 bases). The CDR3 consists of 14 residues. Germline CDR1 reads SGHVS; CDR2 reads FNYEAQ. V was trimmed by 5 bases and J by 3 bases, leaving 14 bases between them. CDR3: CASSSRDWDYEQYF. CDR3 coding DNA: TGTGCCAGCAGCAGCCGGGACTGGGACTACGAGCAGTACTTC.

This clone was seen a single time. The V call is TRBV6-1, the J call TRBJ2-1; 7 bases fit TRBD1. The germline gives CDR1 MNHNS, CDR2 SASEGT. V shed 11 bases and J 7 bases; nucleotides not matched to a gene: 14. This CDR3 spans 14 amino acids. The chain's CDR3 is CAHAGDRVLNEQFF. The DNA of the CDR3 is TGTGCCCACGCCGGGGACAGAGTTCTAAATGAGCAGTTCTTC.

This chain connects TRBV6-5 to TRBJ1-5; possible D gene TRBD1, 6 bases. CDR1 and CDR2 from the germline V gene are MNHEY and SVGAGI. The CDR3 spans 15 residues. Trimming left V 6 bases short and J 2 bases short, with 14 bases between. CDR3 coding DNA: TGTGCCAGCAGAAGGGGCAGGGGCGGCAATCAGCCCCAGCATTTT. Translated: CASRRGRGGNQPQHF.

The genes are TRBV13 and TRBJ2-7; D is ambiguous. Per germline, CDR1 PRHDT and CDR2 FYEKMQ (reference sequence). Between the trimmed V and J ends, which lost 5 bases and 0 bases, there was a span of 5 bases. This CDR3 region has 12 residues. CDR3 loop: CASSRTSYEQYF. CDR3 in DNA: TGTGCCAGCAGCCGTACCTCCTACGAGCAGTACTTC.

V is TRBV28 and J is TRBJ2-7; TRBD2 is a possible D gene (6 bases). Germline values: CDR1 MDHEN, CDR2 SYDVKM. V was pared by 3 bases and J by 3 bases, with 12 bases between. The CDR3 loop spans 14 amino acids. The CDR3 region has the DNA TGTGCCAGCAGTTTGGAGGGTACGGGCTACGAGCAGTACTTC. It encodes CASSLEGTGYEQYF. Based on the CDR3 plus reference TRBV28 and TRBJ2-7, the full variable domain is DVKVTQSSRYLVKRTGEKVFLECVQDMDHENMFWYRQDPGLGLRLIYFSYDVKMKEKGDIPEGYSVSREKKERFSLILESASTNQTSMYLCASSLEGTGYEQYFGPGTRLTVT.

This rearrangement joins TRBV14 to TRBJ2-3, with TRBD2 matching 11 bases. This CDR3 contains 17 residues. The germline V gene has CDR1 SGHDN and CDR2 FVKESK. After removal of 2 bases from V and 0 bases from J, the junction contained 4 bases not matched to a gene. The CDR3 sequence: CASSQPGLAASTDTQYF. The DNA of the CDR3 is TGTGCCAGCAGCCAACCGGGACTAGCGGCTAGCACAGATACGCAGTATTTT.

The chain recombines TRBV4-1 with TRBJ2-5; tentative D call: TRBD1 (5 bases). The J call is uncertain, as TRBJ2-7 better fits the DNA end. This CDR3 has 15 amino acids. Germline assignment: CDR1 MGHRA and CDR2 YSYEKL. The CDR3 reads CASSQDSGDRYEQYF. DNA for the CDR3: TGCGCCAGCAGCCAAGATTCGGGCGACAGATACGAGCAGTACTTC.

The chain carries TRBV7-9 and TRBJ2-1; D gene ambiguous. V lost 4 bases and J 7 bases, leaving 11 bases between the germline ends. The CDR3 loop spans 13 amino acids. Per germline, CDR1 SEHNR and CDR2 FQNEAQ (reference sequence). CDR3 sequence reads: CASSSLVGNEQFF. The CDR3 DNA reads TGTGCCAGCAGCTCCCTAGTGGGGAATGAGCAGTTCTTC.

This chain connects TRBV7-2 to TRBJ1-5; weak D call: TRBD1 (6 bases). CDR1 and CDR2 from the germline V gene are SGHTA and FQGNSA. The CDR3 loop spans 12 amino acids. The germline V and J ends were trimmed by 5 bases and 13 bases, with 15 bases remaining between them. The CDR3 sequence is CASSQGGGAQHF. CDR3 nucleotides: TGTGCCAGCAGCCAAGGGGGGGGCGCACAGCATTTT.

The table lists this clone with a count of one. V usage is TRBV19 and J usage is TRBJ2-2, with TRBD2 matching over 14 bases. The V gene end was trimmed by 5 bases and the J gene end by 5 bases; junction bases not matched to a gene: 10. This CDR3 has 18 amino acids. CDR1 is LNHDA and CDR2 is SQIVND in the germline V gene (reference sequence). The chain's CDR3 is CASSPRTSGRWGTGELFF. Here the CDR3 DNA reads TGTGCCAGTAGTCCTCGGACTAGCGGGAGGTGGGGTACCGGGGAGCTGTTTTTT.

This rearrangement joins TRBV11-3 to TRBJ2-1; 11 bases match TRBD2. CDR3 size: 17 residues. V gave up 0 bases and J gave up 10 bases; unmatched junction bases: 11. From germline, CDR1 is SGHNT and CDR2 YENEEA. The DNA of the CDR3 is TGTGCCAGCAGCTTAGATGGGGGCACTAGCGGGAGTGACGAGCAGTTCTTC. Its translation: CASSLDGGTSGSDEQFF.

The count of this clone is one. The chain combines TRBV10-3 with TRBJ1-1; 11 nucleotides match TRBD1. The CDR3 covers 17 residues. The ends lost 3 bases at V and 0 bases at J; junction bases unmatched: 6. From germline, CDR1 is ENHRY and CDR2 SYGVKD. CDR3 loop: CAISDPGTGGMNTEAFF. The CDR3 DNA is TGTGCCATCAGTGATCCCGGGACAGGGGGTATGAACACTGAAGCTTTCTTT.

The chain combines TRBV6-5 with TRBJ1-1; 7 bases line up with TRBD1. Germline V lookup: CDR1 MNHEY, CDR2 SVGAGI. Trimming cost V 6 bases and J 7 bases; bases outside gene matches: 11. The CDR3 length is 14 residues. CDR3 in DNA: TGTGCCAGCAGCTATGCAGGGGGTAGTCTTGAAGCTTTCTTT. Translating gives CASSYAGGSLEAFF.

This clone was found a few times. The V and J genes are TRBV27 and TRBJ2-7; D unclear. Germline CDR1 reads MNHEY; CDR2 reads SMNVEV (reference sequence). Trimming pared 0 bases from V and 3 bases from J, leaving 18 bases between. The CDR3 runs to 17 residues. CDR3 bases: TGTGCCAGCAGTTTATCAAGTTCCGGGCCTCCCGGCTACGAGCAGTACTTC. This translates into CASSLSSSGPPGYEQYF.

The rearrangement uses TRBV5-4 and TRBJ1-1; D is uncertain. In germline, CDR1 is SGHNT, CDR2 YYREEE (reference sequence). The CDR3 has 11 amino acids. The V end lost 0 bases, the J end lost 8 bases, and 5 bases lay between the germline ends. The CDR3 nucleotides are TGTGCCAGCAGCTTGGCAGCCGAAGCTTTCTTT. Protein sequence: CASSLAAEAFF. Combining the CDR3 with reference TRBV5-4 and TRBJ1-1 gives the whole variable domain ETGVTQSPTHLIKTRGQQVTLRCSSQSGHNTVSWYQQALGQGPQFIFQYYREEENGRGNFPPRFSGLQFPNYSSELNVNALELDDSALYLCASSLAAEAFFGQGTRLTVV.

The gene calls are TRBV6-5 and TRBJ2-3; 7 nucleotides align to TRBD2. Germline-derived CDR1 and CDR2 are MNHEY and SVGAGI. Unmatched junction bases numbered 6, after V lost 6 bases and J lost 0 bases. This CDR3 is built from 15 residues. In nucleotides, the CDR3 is TGTGCCAGCAGGTACCTAGCGGACAGCACAGATACGCAGTATTTT. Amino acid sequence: CASRYLADSTDTQYF.